Below, one T cell receptor (beta chain) is given with its context. Its antigen target is currently unknown. No much larger clonotype is one base removed from it; base qualities were not supplied. Its CDR3 holds 10 amino acids, cysteine through phenylalanine. CDR3 DNA only is kept here, 30 bases in frame from base 1. CDR1 and CDR2 (SGHKS, YYEKEE) derive from the germline V gene (reference sequence). V is shortened by 4 bases, J by 9 bases, and the region joining them spans 5 bases. To sequence the TCRbeta CDR3 region, genomic DNA was isolated from the sorted cells. TCRbeta CDR3 regions were sequenced using the immunoSEQ Assay. TCRdb re-hosts the immuneACCESS table, in-frame sequences only. Its copies lack some clones; in the studies checked, an unresolved V gene accounts for under half of them, and the cause for the rest is not known. Present in this sample are nearly 80,000 clones, approximately 94% of which were seen just once. Over 9% of the sample is in the top ten clones.

Patients with a history of autoimmune disease or receiving systemic immunosuppression were excluded from the trial. Peripheral blood for TCR sequencing was drawn from every dose cohort at baseline, at cycle 4 day 1 and at cycle 7 day 1. The samples were taken from a phase I, first-in-human, multicenter, open-label dose-escalation trial of ivuxolimab. Adults with locally advanced or metastatic melanoma, renal cell, hepatocellular, or head and neck squamous cell carcinoma were enrolled in the trial. CD4+ and CD8+ T cells were sorted separately from peripheral blood before TCR sequencing. This entry belongs to a study of OX40 agonist ivuxolimab in advanced cancers. Some background on the complete study: Ivuxolimab was an agonistic, fully human IgG2 monoclonal antibody directed against OX40 (CD134), a costimulatory receptor. The monotherapy dose-escalation portion (N of about 50 patients) of the phase I ivuxolimab trial is reported in the paper. Patients were allowed to have had prior anti-PD-1, anti-PD-L1 or anti-CTLA-4 therapy, and approximately 37% of the dose-escalation patients had been treated with checkpoint inhibitors. Peripheral TCRbeta sequencing was intended to test whether TCR sequence diversity was altered and clonal T-cell expansion was caused by ivuxolimab. Partial responses occurred in three dose-escalation patients, of whom one had hepatocellular carcinoma and two had cutaneous melanoma. The dose-escalation cohort was 80% to 90% male with a mean age of about 60 years, ranging from roughly 23 to 80. Intravenous ivuxolimab was administered to patients every 2 weeks at six dose levels: 0.01, 0.1, 0.3, 1.5, 3 and 10 mg/kg. Among the approximately 54 dose-escalation patients, some 19 had hepatocellular carcinoma, some 15 melanoma, 9 renal cell carcinoma and 9 head and neck cancer.

The study at large found these results: Low levels of normalized T-cell clonal expansion were also seen in some nonresponding patients. The antigen specificity of the clonally expanded peripheral T cells was not determined. In the 0.1-3.0 mg/kg groups, partial responders had among the lowest normalized peripheral clonal expansion, particularly in CD8+ T cells. At doses from 0.1 to 3.0 mg/kg, clonal expansion was seen in both CD4+ and CD8+ blood T cells between baseline and week 6. After ivuxolimab, CD8+ T cells had more expanded clones than CD4+ T cells on average.

The receptor was isolated from an adult with an advanced solid tumor such as melanoma, head and neck, liver or kidney cancer. The sample in question was CD4+ or CD8+ T cells sorted from blood, obtained in a trial of the OX40 agonist ivuxolimab. The sequence is built from TRBV5-5 and TRBJ2-1; the D gene identity is not certain. The CDR3 has the sequence CASSLGEQFF. The nucleotides read TGTGCCAGCAGCCTGGGTGAGCAGTTCTTC. Here the CDR3 is joined to the reference TRBV5-5 and TRBJ2-1 genes, and the full variable domain is: DAGVTQSPTHLIKTRGQQVTLRCSPISGHKSVSWYQQVLGQGPQFIFQYYEKEERGRGNFPDRFSARQFPNYSSELNVNALLLGDSALYLCASSLGEQFFGPGTRLTVL.